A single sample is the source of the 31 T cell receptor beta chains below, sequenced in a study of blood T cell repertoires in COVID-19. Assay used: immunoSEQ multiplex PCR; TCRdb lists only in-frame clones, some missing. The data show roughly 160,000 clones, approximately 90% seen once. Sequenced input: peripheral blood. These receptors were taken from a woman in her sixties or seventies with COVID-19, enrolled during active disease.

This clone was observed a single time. The CDR3 DNA follows: TGTGCCAGCAGCAGCCGGGAGTCGGAGAACCCCGGGGAGCTGTTTTTT. Encoded protein: CASSSRESENPGELFF. The rearrangement uses TRBV21-1 and TRBJ2-2; no check of the table's D call, TRBD2, against the DNA was made. TRBV21-1 is a pseudogene segment. The CDR3 contains 16 residues.

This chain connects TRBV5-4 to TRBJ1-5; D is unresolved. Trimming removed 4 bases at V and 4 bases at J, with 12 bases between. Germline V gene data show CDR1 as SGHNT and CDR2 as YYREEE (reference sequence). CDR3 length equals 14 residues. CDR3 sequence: CASSPGLQNQPQHF. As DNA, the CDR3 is TGTGCCAGCAGCCCTGGACTGCAGAATCAGCCCCAGCATTTT.

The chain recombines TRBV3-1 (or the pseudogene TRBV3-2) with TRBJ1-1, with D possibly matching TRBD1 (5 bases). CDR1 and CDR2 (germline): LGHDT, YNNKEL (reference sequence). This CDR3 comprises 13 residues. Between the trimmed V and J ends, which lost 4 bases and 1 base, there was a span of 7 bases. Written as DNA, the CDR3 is TGTGCCAGCAGCCTGACAGAGAACACTGAAGCTTTCTTT. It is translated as CASSLTENTEAFF.

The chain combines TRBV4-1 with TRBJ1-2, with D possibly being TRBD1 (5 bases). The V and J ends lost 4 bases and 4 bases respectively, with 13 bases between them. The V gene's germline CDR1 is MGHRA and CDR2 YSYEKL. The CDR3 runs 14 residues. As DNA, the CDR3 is TGCGCCAGCAGCCCTGGGGCGGACCCCTATGGCTACACCTTC. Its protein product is CASSPGADPYGYTF.

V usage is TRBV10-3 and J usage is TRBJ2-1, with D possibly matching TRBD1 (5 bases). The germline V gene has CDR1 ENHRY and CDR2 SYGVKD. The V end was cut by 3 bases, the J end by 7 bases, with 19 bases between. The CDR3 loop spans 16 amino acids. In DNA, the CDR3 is TGTGCCATCAGTGACCCGAGGCAGGGAAACAGGAATGAGCAGTTCTTC. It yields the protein CAISDPRQGNRNEQFF.

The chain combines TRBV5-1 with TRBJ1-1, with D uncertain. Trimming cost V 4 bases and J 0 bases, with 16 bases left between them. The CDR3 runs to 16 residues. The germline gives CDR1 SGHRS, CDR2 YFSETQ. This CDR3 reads CASSHSSRLLNTEAFF. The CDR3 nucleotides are TGCGCCAGCAGCCACTCTTCCAGGCTTTTGAACACTGAAGCTTTCTTT. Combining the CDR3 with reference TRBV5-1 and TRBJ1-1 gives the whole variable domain KAGVTQTPRYLIKTRGQQVTLSCSPISGHRSVSWYQQTPGQGLQFLFEYFSETQRNKGNFPGRFSGRQFSNSRSEMNVSTLELGDSALYLCASSHSSRLLNTEAFFGQGTRLTVV.

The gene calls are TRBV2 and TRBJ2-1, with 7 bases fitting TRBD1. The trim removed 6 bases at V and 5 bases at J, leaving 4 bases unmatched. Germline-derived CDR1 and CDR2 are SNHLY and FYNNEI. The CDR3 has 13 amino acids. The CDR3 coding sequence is TGTGCCAGCAGCATCGGACAGGACAATGAGCAGTTCTTC. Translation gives CASSIGQDNEQFF.

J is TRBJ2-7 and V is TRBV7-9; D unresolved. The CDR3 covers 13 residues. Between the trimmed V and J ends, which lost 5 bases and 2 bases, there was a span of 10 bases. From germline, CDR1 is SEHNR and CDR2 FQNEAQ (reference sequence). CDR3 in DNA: TGTGCCAGCAGCCACCTGGCCGCCTACGAGCAGTACTTC. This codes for CASSHLAAYEQYF. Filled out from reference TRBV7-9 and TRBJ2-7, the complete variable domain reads DTGVSQNPRHKITKRGQNVTFRCDPISEHNRLYWYRQTLGQGPEFLTYFQNEAQLEKSRLLSDRFSAERPKGSFSTLEIQRTEQGDSAMYLCASSHLAAYEQYFGPGTRLTVT.

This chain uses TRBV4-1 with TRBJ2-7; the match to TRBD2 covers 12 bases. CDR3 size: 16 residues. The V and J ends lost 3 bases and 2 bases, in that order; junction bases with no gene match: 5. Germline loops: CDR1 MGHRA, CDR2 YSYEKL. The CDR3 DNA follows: TGCGCCAGCAGCCAGAAACTAGCGGGGGGACCCTACGAGCAGTACTTC. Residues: CASSQKLAGGPYEQYF.

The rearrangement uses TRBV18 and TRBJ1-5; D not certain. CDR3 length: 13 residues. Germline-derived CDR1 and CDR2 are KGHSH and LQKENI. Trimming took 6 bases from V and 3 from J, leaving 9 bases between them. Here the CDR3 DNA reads TGTGCCAGCTCTGAGGCCCTCAATCAGCCCCAGCATTTT. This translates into CASSEALNQPQHF.

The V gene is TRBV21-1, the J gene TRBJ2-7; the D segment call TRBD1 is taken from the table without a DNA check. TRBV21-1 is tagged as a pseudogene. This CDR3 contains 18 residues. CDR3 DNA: TGTGCCAGCAGCACCCGGACAGGGGGCGCGATGAAGGACTACGAGCAGTACTTC. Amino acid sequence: CASSTRTGGAMKDYEQYF.

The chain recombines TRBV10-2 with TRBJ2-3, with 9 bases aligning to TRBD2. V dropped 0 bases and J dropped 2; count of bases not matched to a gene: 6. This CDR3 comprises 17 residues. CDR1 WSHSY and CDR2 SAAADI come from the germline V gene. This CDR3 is CASSESTAGGYTDTQYF. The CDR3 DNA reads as TGCGCCAGCAGTGAGTCGACGGCGGGGGGGTACACAGATACGCAGTATTTT.

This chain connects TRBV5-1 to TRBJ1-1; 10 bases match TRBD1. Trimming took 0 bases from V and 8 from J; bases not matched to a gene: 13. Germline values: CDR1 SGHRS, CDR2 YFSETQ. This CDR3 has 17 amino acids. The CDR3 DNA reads TGCGCCAGCAGCTTGGGAGTGACAGGGGGCGACTCGCCCGAAGCTTTCTTT. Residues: CASSLGVTGGDSPEAFF.

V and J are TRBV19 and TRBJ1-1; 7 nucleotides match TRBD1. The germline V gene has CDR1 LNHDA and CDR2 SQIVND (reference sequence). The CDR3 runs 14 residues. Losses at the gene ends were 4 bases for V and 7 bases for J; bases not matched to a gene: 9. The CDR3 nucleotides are TGTGCCAGTAGTACCACCGGGACAGCCCTTGAAGCTTTCTTT. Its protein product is CASSTTGTALEAFF.

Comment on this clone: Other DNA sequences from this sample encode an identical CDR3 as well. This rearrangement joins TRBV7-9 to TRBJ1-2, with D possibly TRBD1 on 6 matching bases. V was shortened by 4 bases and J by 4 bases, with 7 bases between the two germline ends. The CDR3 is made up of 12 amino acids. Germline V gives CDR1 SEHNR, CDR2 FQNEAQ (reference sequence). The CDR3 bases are TGTGCCAGCAGCTCACAGGGCTATGGCTACACCTTC. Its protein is CASSSQGYGYTF.

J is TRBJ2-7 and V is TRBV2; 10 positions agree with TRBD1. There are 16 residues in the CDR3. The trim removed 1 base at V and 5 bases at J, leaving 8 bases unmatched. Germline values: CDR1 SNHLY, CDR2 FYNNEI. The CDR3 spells CASSEVPGQGIDEQYF. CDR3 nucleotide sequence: TGTGCCAGCAGTGAAGTACCGGGACAGGGGATAGACGAGCAGTACTTC.

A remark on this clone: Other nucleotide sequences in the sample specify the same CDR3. In DNA form, the CDR3 reads TGTGCCAGCAGGTCGACAGGGTTAGAGACCCAGTACTTC. The encoded protein is CASRSTGLETQYF. The V gene is TRBV28, the J gene TRBJ2-5, with TRBD1 matching 7 bases. Looked up from germline, CDR1 is MDHEN and CDR2 is SYDVKM. CDR3 size: 13 residues. Trimming at V came to 6 bases and at J to 4 bases, leaving 5 bases not matched to a gene.

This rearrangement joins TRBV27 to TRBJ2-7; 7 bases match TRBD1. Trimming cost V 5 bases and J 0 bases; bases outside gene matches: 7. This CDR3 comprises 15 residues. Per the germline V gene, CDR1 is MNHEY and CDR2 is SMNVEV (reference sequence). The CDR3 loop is CASSDQGVHSYEQYF. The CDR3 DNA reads TGTGCCAGCAGTGACCAGGGGGTGCACTCCTACGAGCAGTACTTC.

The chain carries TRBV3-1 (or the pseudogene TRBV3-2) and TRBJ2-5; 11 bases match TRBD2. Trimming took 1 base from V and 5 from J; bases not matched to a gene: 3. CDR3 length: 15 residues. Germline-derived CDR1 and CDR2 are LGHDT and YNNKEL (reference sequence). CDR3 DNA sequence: TGTGCCAGCAGCCAAGGCCCTAGCGGGAGGGAGACCCAGTACTTC. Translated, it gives CASSQGPSGRETQYF.

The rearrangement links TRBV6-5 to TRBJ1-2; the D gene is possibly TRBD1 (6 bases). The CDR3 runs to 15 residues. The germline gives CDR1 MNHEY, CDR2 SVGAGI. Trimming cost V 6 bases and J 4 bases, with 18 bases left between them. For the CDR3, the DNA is TGTGCCAGCAGCCGCCGGGACAATGCCCTCTATGGCTACACCTTC. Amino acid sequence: CASSRRDNALYGYTF.

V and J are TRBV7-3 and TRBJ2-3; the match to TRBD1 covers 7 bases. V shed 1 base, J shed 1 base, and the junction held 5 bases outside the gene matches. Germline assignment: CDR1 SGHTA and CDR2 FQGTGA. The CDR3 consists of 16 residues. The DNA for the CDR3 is TGTGCCAGCAGCTTAAGAAGGGGGCCCGGCACAGATACGCAGTATTTT. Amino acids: CASSLRRGPGTDTQYF.

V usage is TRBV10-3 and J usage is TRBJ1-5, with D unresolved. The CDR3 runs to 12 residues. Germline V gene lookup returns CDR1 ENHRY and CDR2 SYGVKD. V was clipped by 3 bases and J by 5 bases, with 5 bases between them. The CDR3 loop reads CAISDGDQPQHF. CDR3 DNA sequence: TGTGCCATCAGTGACGGGGATCAGCCCCAGCATTTT.

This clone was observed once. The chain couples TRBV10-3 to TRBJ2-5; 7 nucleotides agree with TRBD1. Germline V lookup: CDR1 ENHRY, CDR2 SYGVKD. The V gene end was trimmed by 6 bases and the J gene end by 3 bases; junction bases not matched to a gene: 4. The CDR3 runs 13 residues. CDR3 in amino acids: CAIRPGTEETQYF. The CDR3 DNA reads TGTGCCATCAGGCCCGGGACAGAAGAGACCCAGTACTTC.

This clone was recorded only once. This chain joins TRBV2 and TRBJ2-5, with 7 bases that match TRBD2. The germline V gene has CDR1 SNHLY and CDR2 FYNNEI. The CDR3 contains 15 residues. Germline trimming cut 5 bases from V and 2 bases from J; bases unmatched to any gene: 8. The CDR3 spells CASSTRGSGQETQYF. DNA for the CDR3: TGTGCCAGCAGTACCCGAGGTAGCGGGCAAGAGACCCAGTACTTC.

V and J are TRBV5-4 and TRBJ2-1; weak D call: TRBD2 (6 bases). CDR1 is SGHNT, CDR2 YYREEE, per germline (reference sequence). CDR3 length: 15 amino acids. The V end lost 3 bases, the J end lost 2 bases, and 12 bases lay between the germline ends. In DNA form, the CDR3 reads TGTGCCAGCAGCTCAGGACTAACCACCTACAATGAGCAGTTCTTC. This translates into CASSSGLTTYNEQFF.

The CDR3 region is CASRADGDTEAFF. DNA of the CDR3: TGTGCCAGCAGGGCCGACGGGGACACTGAAGCTTTCTTT. This chain connects TRBV3-1 (or the pseudogene TRBV3-2) to TRBJ1-1; no firm D call. The germline CDR1 and CDR2 sequences are LGHDT and YNNKEL (reference sequence). The CDR3 length is 13 residues. V was trimmed by 6 bases and J by 3 bases, leaving 11 bases between them.

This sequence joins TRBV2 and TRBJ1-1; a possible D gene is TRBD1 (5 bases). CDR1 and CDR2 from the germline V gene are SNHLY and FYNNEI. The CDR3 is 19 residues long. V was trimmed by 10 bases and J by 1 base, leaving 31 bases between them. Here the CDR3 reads CATGDGRDVGTWRNTEAFF. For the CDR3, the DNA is TGTGCCACGGGGGACGGCAGGGACGTGGGAACGTGGAGGAACACTGAAGCTTTCTTT.

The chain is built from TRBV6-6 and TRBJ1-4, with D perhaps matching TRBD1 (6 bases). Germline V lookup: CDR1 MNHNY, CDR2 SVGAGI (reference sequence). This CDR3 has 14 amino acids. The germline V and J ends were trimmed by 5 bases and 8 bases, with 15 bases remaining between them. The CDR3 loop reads CASSRTDGSEKLFF. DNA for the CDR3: TGTGCCAGCAGTAGGACAGATGGGAGCGAAAAACTGTTTTTT.

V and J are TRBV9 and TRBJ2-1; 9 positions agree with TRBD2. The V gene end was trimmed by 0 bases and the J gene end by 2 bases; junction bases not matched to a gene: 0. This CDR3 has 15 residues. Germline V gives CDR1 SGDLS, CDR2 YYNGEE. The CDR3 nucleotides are TGTGCCAGCAGCGTAGGACTAGCGGCCTACAATGAGCAGTTCTTC. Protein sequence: CASSVGLAAYNEQFF.

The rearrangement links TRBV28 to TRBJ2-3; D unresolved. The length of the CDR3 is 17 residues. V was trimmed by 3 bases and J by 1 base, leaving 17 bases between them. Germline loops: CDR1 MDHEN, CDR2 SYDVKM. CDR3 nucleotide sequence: TGTGCCAGCAGTTTTGCCTCATCCCCAGAGGGCACAGATACGCAGTATTTT. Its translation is CASSFASSPEGTDTQYF.

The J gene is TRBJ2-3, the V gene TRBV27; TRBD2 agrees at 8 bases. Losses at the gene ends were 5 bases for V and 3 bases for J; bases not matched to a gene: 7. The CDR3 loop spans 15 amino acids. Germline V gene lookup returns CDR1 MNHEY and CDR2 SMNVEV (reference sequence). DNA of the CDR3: TGTGCCAGCAGTCCCCGGGGGGGTCCTACAGATACGCAGTATTTT. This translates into CASSPRGGPTDTQYF.